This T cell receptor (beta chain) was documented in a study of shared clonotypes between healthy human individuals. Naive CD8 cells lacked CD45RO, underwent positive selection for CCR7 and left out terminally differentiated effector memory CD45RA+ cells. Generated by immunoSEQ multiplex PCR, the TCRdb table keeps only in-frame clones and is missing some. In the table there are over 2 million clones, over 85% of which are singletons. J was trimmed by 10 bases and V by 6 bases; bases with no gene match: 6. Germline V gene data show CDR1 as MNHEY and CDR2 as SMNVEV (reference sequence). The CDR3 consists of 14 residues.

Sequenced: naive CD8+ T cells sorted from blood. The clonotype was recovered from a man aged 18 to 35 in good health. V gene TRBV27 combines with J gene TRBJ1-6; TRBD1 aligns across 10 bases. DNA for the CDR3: TGTGCCAGCAGGTCGGACAGGGGGTGGTCACCCCTCCACTTT. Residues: CASRSDRGWSPLHF.